These T cell receptor beta chains were read from a single sample in a study of cytomegalovirus exposure and HLA in healthy donors. Assay used: immunoSEQ multiplex PCR; TCRdb lists only in-frame clones, some missing. The sample holds 150,000 to 200,000 clones, 80% seen once. Sequencing was carried out using PBMCs. The receptors shown here come from a human donor in good health. The CDR3 runs from the conserved cysteine through the conserved F or W.

J gene,V gene,CDR3 protein
TRBJ2-2,TRBV28,CASSTMRSDRSTGELFF
TRBJ1-3,TRBV14,CASGPQGISGNTIYF
TRBJ2-7,TRBV18,CASSTGASYEQYF
TRBJ1-2,TRBV9,CASGGIGQGARGYTF
TRBJ2-7,TRBV9,CASSRDRGPSYEQYF
TRBJ2-4,TRBV7-9,CASSPTGTENIQYF
TRBJ1-2,TRBV19,CASRKTGFNYGYTF
TRBJ2-1,TRBV4-1,CASSLRTSSSYNEQFF
TRBJ2-5,TRBV4-2,CASSQVSGGGAQETQYF
TRBJ1-5,TRBV7-9,CASSWGLNQPQHF
TRBJ2-6,TRBV4-3,CASSQDYSGANVLTF
TRBJ1-1,TRBV4-3,CASSQAGQGIFGTEAFF
TRBJ2-2,TRBV27,CASSLLAGGRTGELFF
TRBJ1-1,TRBV10-3,CATRAGQDTEAFF
TRBJ2-5,TRBV18,CASSNYEQETQYF
TRBJ2-7,TRBV9,CASSPHEWTSYEQYF
TRBJ2-5,TRBV2,CASSGERGGSETQYF
TRBJ1-1,TRBV5-1,CASSRGADVMNTEAFF
TRBJ2-5,TRBV9,CASSQGGGEAQYF
.,TRBV5-1,CASSLGDKSYEQYF
TRBJ2-2,TRBV5-1,CASSEGQGQTGELFF
TRBJ1-4,TRBV5-1,CASSFTGYHTTNEKLFF
TRBJ1-3,TRBV27,CASSFTGGLSGNTIYF
TRBJ1-2,TRBV7-9,CASSLATALNYGYTF
TRBJ1-2,TRBV14,CASSQAGLGYTF
TRBJ2-4,TRBV7-9,CASSLAREAKNIQYF
TRBJ1-2,TRBV4-3,CASSQAGQGGYGYTF
TRBJ2-7,TRBV5-1,CASTPPRREGPSYEQYF
TRBJ1-2,TRBV11-2,CASSSPGTVLGGYTF
TRBJ1-3,TRBV5-6,CASSLVTRGSGNTIYF
TRBJ2-1,TRBV6-5,CASRSPGLGLNEQFF
TRBJ2-7,TRBV27,CASSSTGSSYEQYF
TRBJ1-1,TRBV5-1,CASSWGQNTEAFF
TRBJ2-2,TRBV6-1,CASSLQGGGELFF
TRBJ2-7,TRBV7-2,CASSFYPGQGYEQYF
TRBJ2-7,TRBV2,CASSPQAGSPYEQYF
TRBJ2-4,TRBV5-6,CASSPRVSKNIQYF
TRBJ2-5,TRBV7-6,CASVEGADKTQYF
TRBJ2-5,TRBV7-7,CASSPSTSVQETQYF
TRBJ1-5,TRBV11-2,CASSLDPGGLQPQHF
TRBJ1-1,TRBV19,CASTNGGVGTEAFF
TRBJ2-5,TRBV9,CASSVVPLAGLQETQYF
TRBJ2-7,TRBV29-1,CSVESPGEQYF
TRBJ1-2,TRBV5-6,CASTQPGYGYTF
TRBJ1-1,TRBV18,CASSPKLLNTEAFF
TRBJ2-1,TRBV9,CASSGGASLNEQFF
TRBJ2-7,TRBV19,CASSIRRGAYEQYF
TRBJ2-1,TRBV29-1,CSVQTGETRGYNEQFF
TRBJ2-2,TRBV6-4,CASSVSGNTGELFF
TRBJ1-2,TRBV6-5,CASSYSQPANYGYTF
TRBJ1-2,TRBV6-5,CASSYSTGSGGYTF
TRBJ1-4,TRBV7-6,CASSSIQGVGEKLFF
TRBJ2-7,TRBV7-6,CASSFGGASYEQYF
TRBJ2-1,TRBV5-6,CVSSLGQGISNEQFF
TRBJ2-5,TRBV5-1,CASSLDADLRETQYF
TRBJ2-7,TRBV4-3,CASSPGLTSYEQYF
TRBJ1-4,TRBV5-1,CASSLGQGTNEKLFF
TRBJ2-1,TRBV6-6,CASGTSGGLNEQFF